This entry lists 32 T cell receptor beta chains sequenced from one sample in a study of blood T cells in healthy people across ages. A sample-barcoded 5' primer and a J-beta primer mix were used in a second PCR of about 7 to 12 cycles. Each CDR3 protein is one row after TCRdb ran MiXCR on the 5' RACE reads. Of around 900,000 distinct CDR3 sequences listed, roughly 50% are singletons. Sample: blood. The receptors derive from a woman in her fifties or sixties in good health.

In regard to this clonotype: A junction boundary mismatches the germline segment, possibly from a read error. The chain links TRBV4-1 to TRBJ2-3, with TRBD1 identical over 9 bases. The CDR3 is 15 residues long. Per germline, CDR1 MGHRA and CDR2 YSYEKL. The CDR3 protein is CASSQGGQGSDTQYF. CDR3 bases: TGCGCCAGCAGTCAAGGGGGACAGGGATCCGATACGCAGTATTTT.

The J gene is TRBJ2-7, the V gene TRBV11-2; the match to TRBD2 covers 8 bases. Per germline, CDR1 SGHAT and CDR2 FQNNGV. After removal of 2 bases from V and 3 bases from J, the junction contained 6 bases not matched to a gene. The CDR3 spans 15 residues. CDR3 DNA: TGTGCCAGCAGCTTAATCGGGAGGGCGGTCTACGAGCAGTACTTC. Translated, it gives CASSLIGRAVYEQYF.

The rearrangement links TRBV10-3 to TRBJ2-7; 10 bases agree with TRBD2. With V trimmed by 7 bases and J by 5 bases, 11 bases remained unmatched. The germline V gene has CDR1 ENHRY and CDR2 SYGVKD. This CDR3 is 15 amino acids long. CDR3 sequence: CAINDLAGADHEQYF. The CDR3, as DNA: TGTGCCATCAACGACCTAGCGGGAGCCGACCACGAGCAGTACTTC.

The J gene is TRBJ2-5, the V gene TRBV12-3 or TRBV12-4, with 10 bases lining up with TRBD2. The CDR3 spans 23 residues. Trimming took 4 bases from V and 11 from J; bases not matched to a gene: 37. The CDR3 region is CASSSYLGGGVLAGVRSYNEQYF. CDR3 DNA sequence: TGTGCCAGCAGTTCTTACCTTGGAGGGGGGGTCCTAGCGGGAGTTAGATCCTACAATGAGCAGTACTTC.

This clonotype was detected only once. The chain is built from TRBV6-5 and TRBJ2-5; weak D call: TRBD1 (6 bases). The V gene lost 3 bases and the J gene lost 5 bases, with 13 bases spanning the gap. This CDR3 has 14 residues. The germline V gene encodes CDR1 MNHEY and CDR2 SVGAGI. The CDR3 reads CASSYVGQRETQYF. The CDR3 DNA follows: TGTGCCAGCAGTTATGTAGGACAGCGTGAGACCCAGTACTTC.

V usage is TRBV18 and J usage is TRBJ1-2, with TRBD1 as a possible D gene (6 bases). Trimming took 4 bases from V and 7 from J, leaving 19 bases between them. The V gene's germline CDR1 is KGHSH and CDR2 LQKENI. This CDR3 has 15 residues. CDR3 region: CASSQIQDSGGGYTF. CDR3 coding DNA: TGTGCCAGCTCACAAATCCAGGACAGCGGCGGTGGCTACACCTTC.

This clonotype was detected only a few times. This chain connects TRBV2 to TRBJ2-3, with 7 bases lining up with TRBD1. The V gene's germline CDR1 is SNHLY and CDR2 FYNNEI. The V and J ends lost 4 bases and 2 bases, in that order; junction bases with no gene match: 6. CDR3 length: 15 amino acids. The CDR3 loop reads CASSGPGQPTDTQYF. CDR3 nucleotides: TGTGCCAGCAGTGGCCCGGGACAGCCCACAGATACGCAGTATTTT.

The chain links TRBV7-9 to TRBJ2-5, with 10 bases that match TRBD2. Judging by the DNA end, TRBJ2-7 fits better; the J call may be wrong. The CDR3 totals 16 residues. Germline CDR1 is SEHNR and CDR2 is FQNEAQ (reference sequence). CDR3 in DNA: TGTGCCAGCAGCGGACCCGGGACTAGCGACACCTACGAGCAGTACTTC. Protein product: CASSGPGTSDTYEQYF.

This clonotype was seen more than once but under ten times. The chain couples TRBV5-1 to TRBJ2-1, with D uncertain. The germline CDR1 and CDR2 sequences are SGHRS and YFSETQ. V was clipped by 4 bases and J by 8 bases, with 16 bases between them. The CDR3 spans 14 residues. DNA for the CDR3: TGCGCCAGCAGCCCTCCGCTGGGCAGCGATGAGCAGTTCTTC. Translating gives CASSPPLGSDEQFF.

The J gene is TRBJ2-1, the V gene TRBV4-1, with D tentatively TRBD2 (6 bases). V lost 3 bases and J 2 bases, leaving 20 bases between the germline ends. Germline V gives CDR1 MGHRA, CDR2 YSYEKL. The CDR3 runs to 18 residues. The CDR3, as DNA: TGCGCCAGCAGCCATCCGGGGCGGGACCTAAAAGCCTACAATGAGCAGTTCTTC. It translates to CASSHPGRDLKAYNEQFF.

The V and J genes are TRBV7-2 and TRBJ2-7; the D gene is possibly TRBD2 (5 bases). Trimming shortened V by 0 bases and J by 0 bases, and 12 bases separated the two germline ends. The CDR3 runs 16 residues. Germline values: CDR1 SGHTA, CDR2 FQGNSA. The CDR3 protein is CASSLAGSVSSYEQYF. CDR3 nucleotides: TGTGCCAGCAGCTTAGCGGGTAGCGTAAGCTCCTACGAGCAGTACTTC.

The V and J genes are TRBV6-6 and TRBJ2-7, with D possibly being TRBD1 (5 bases). CDR3 length equals 15 residues. Between the trimmed V and J ends, which lost 6 bases and 2 bases, there was a span of 17 bases. Germline V gene sequence: CDR1 MNHNY, CDR2 SVGAGI (reference sequence). CDR3: CASSRTGLGAYEQYF. The DNA of the CDR3 is TGTGCCAGCAGCCGAACAGGTCTAGGGGCCTACGAGCAGTACTTC.

V usage is TRBV20-1 and J usage is TRBJ2-7; no reliable D call. This CDR3 has 13 residues. V was pared by 0 bases and J by 6 bases, with 12 bases between. Germline V CDR1 and CDR2: DFQATT, SNEGSKA (reference sequence). The CDR3 DNA reads TGCAGTGCTAGAGATGGGGTGGGGTCCGAGCAGTACTTC. This encodes CSARDGVGSEQYF.

The chain employs TRBV24-1 and TRBJ2-6; D remains unclear. V lost 10 bases and J 4 bases, leaving 16 bases between the germline ends. The V gene's germline CDR1 is KGHDR and CDR2 SFDVKD. This CDR3 contains 15 residues. The CDR3 region has the DNA TGTGCCACGGGGTCTAGGTTTAGGGGGGCCAACGTCCTGACTTTC. Translating it yields CATGSRFRGANVLTF.

The DNA for the CDR3 is TGTGCCAGCAGCTTAAACGGGAGGAACTCCTACGAGCAGTACTTC. This encodes CASSLNGRNSYEQYF. The chain is built from TRBV11-2 and TRBJ2-7, with 7 bases lining up with TRBD2. In germline, CDR1 is SGHAT, CDR2 FQNNGV. The CDR3 spans 15 residues. With 2 bases clipped from V and 0 bases from J, the junction kept 4 bases outside the gene matches.

The rearrangement links TRBV11-2 to TRBJ2-5; 13 bases agree with TRBD2. This CDR3 region has 17 residues. The germline V gene has CDR1 SGHAT and CDR2 FQNNGV. Trimming cost V 1 base and J 4 bases; bases outside gene matches: 6. The DNA for the CDR3 is TGTGCCAGCAGCTTAGGGACTAGCGGGAGTGGGCGAGAGACCCAGTACTTC. This encodes CASSLGTSGSGRETQYF.

This clonotype was counted between two and nine times. The chain is built from TRBV27 and TRBJ2-7, with D possibly matching TRBD1 (6 bases). Trimming removed 6 bases at V and 7 bases at J, with 19 bases between. This CDR3 comprises 14 residues. Germline-derived CDR1 and CDR2 are MNHEY and SMNVEV (reference sequence). The CDR3 DNA follows: TGTGCCAGCAGAGTTCCCGGACAGTCGGGAGAGCAGTACTTC. Its protein product is CASRVPGQSGEQYF.

This clonotype turned up a few times. V is TRBV28 and J is TRBJ1-1; unclear D gene. CDR3 length: 12 amino acids. Between the trimmed V and J ends, which lost 4 bases and 1 base, there was a span of 4 bases. The V gene's germline CDR1 is MDHEN and CDR2 SYDVKM. CDR3 in DNA: TGTGCCAGCAGTTCGAGGAACACTGAAGCTTTCTTT. Translating gives CASSSRNTEAFF.

The chain joins TRBV4-1 to TRBJ2-7; no definite D call. From germline, CDR1 is MGHRA and CDR2 YSYEKL. The CDR3 runs 15 residues. The V end was cut by 3 bases, the J end by 7 bases, with 19 bases between. The CDR3 sequence is CASSHLIGVRNEQYF. CDR3 DNA: TGCGCCAGCAGCCACCTCATAGGAGTTAGGAATGAGCAGTACTTC.

The CDR3 region is CASEDTEAFF. The CDR3, as DNA: TGCGCCTCCGAAGACACTGAAGCTTTCTTT. V usage is TRBV10-1 and J usage is TRBJ1-1; no firm D call. The CDR3 spans 10 residues. V lost 11 bases and J lost 3, with 7 bases in between. In germline, CDR1 is WNHNN, CDR2 SYGVQD (reference sequence).

The chain has TRBV4-1 and TRBJ2-1; the D is unclear. Germline CDR1 MGHRA, CDR2 YSYEKL. With 0 bases removed from V and 10 bases from J, the gap between germline ends came to 10 bases. CDR3 length equals 13 residues. The CDR3 nucleotides read TGCGCCAGCAGCCAAGAGAATAGCTTCGAGCAGTTCTTC. It yields the protein CASSQENSFEQFF.

The chain couples TRBV28 to TRBJ1-2; a weak D match, TRBD1 (5 bases). This CDR3 is built from 15 residues. CDR1 is MDHEN and CDR2 is SYDVKM in the germline V gene. V lost 3 bases, J lost 1 base, and 12 bases lay in between. DNA for the CDR3: TGTGCCAGCAGTTTTTCGGGCAGGGTTAACTATGGCTACACCTTC. It encodes CASSFSGRVNYGYTF.

The chain uses TRBV12-3 or TRBV12-4 and TRBJ2-7; no clear D gene. The end of the DNA fits TRBJ2-4 better, so the J call may be wrong. This CDR3 spans 14 amino acids. In nucleotides, the CDR3 is TGTGCCAGCAGTTTAGCGTGTGATTCCTACATTCAGTACTTC. Amino acids: CASSLACDSYIQYF.

V and J are TRBV12-3 or TRBV12-4 and TRBJ2-4, with D hard to call. The germline V and J ends were trimmed by 2 bases and 6 bases, with 8 bases remaining between them. This CDR3 spans 13 amino acids. CDR3 nucleotides: TGTGCCAGCAGTTTAAACCTGGGAAACATTCAGTACTTC. It encodes CASSLNLGNIQYF.

The genes are TRBV6-5 and TRBJ1-6; no clear D gene. There are 15 residues in the CDR3. Germline CDR1 is MNHEY and CDR2 is SVGAGI. V dropped 2 bases and J dropped 7 bases, with 12 bases sitting between them. CDR3 in DNA: TGTGCCAGCAGTTACCGAACCGTTCGGAATTCACCCCTCCACTTT. Its protein product is CASSYRTVRNSPLHF.

Only a few counts were recorded for this clonotype. DNA of the CDR3: TGTGCCAGCAGCGAAAGAAAGGGCAGCAACCCCCAAGAGACCCAGTACTTC. Translating gives CASSERKGSNPQETQYF. The rearrangement uses TRBV11-2 and TRBJ2-5, with D unresolved. Trimming removed 5 bases from V and 1 base from J, with 20 bases in between. Germline CDR1 and CDR2: SGHAT and FQNNGV. The CDR3 totals 17 residues.

The gene calls are TRBV19 and TRBJ2-3; a possible D gene is TRBD2 (5 bases). The CDR3 loop spans 13 amino acids. V shed 8 bases and J shed 2 bases, with 11 bases lying between them. From germline, CDR1 is LNHDA and CDR2 SQIVND (reference sequence). In DNA form, the CDR3 reads TGTGCCAGTGTTGCGGGTCACACAGATACGCAGTATTTT. Encoded protein: CASVAGHTDTQYF.

The CDR3 protein is CASSLSTTRNYGYTF. CDR3 bases: TGCGCCAGCAGCTTGAGCACAACTCGTAACTATGGCTACACCTTC. The chain recombines TRBV5-1 with TRBJ1-2; unclear D gene. V was clipped by 1 base and J by 1 base, with 11 bases between them. This CDR3 is 15 amino acids long. The germline CDR1 and CDR2 sequences are SGHRS and YFSETQ. The full variable domain, with the rest looked up from reference TRBV5-1 and TRBJ1-2, is KAGVTQTPRYLIKTRGQQVTLSCSPISGHRSVSWYQQTPGQGLQFLFEYFSETQRNKGNFPGRFSGRQFSNSRSEMNVSTLELGDSALYLCASSLSTTRNYGYTFGSGTRLTVV.

V usage is TRBV11-2 and J usage is TRBJ2-7, with 8 bases lining up with TRBD2. The CDR3 is 14 residues long. The germline gives CDR1 SGHAT, CDR2 FQNNGV. V lost 5 bases and J lost 10; bases outside the gene matches: 13. CDR3 amino acids: CASSPTGTRTNQYF. In DNA, the CDR3 is TGTGCCAGCAGCCCGACCGGGACTAGGACTAATCAGTACTTC.

This chain joins TRBV7-6 and TRBJ2-3, with 7 positions matching TRBD2. The V gene's germline CDR1 is SGHVS and CDR2 FNYEAQ. V was pared by 3 bases and J by 5 bases, with 11 bases of the junction left unmatched. The CDR3 length is 16 residues. The CDR3: CASSFRGPSGGDTQYF. CDR3 nucleotide sequence: TGTGCCAGCAGCTTCCGAGGGCCATCGGGAGGAGATACGCAGTATTTT.

This chain uses TRBV9 with TRBJ2-3; 7 bases agree with TRBD2. The CDR3 consists of 15 residues. J gave up 7 bases and V 2 bases, and 10 bases lay outside the gene matches. Per germline, CDR1 SGDLS and CDR2 YYNGEE. The CDR3 is CASSVNQQSGNTQYF. CDR3 in DNA: TGTGCCAGCAGCGTTAACCAGCAGAGCGGGAATACGCAGTATTTT.

This chain joins TRBV20-1 and TRBJ2-4; D remains ambiguous. The DNA end is more similar to TRBJ2-7, so the J call may be wrong. Looked up from germline, CDR1 is DFQATT and CDR2 is SNEGSKA (reference sequence). This CDR3 region has 13 residues. Here the CDR3 DNA reads TGCAGTGCTAGAGATCACACTGACTACGAGCAGTACTTC. Amino acid sequence: CSARDHTDYEQYF.